Below, 22 T cell receptor beta chains from the same sample are listed, as sequenced in a study of tumor and adjacent non-tumor tissue in lung cancer. Three rounds of nested PCR, following a modified ARM-PCR protocol, produced the TCRbeta library. TCRdb used MiXCR to reprocess the multiplex PCR reads, holding one entry per CDR3 protein. The sample has around 74,000 distinct CDR3 sequences; 55% to 70% are singletons. RNA was extracted from bulk tissue without any cell sorting. This non-tumor lung sample came from over 3 cm beyond the tumor edge. Sequencing input: distant non-tumor lung tissue. Receptors were obtained from a woman aged 45-65 years with non-small cell lung cancer.

The chain couples TRBV9 to TRBJ2-2; TRBD2 is a possible D gene (7 bases). The V end was cut by 4 bases, the J end by 1 base, with 17 bases between. Germline assignment: CDR1 SGDLS and CDR2 YYNGEE. The CDR3 runs 17 residues. This CDR3 is CASSPTSRGVNTGELFF. The CDR3 bases are TGTGCCAGCAGCCCGACTAGCAGGGGCGTGAACACCGGGGAGCTGTTTTTT.

Comments on this clonotype: This may be a read error, as it is one base from a much larger clone. This sequence joins TRBV4-2 and TRBJ1-2; possible D gene TRBD1, 6 bases. The germline V gene has CDR1 LGHNA and CDR2 YNFKEQ. The CDR3 contains 11 residues. CDR3 coding DNA: TGTGCCAGCAGCCAAGAGGGGGGCTACAACTTC. Encoded protein: CASSQEGGYNF.

Concerning this clonotype: Relative to the germline gene, one junction end is altered; a read error may explain this. The V gene is TRBV11-2, the J gene TRBJ2-3; 13 bases map to TRBD2. There are 16 residues in the CDR3. Germline values: CDR1 SGHAT, CDR2 FQNNGV. For the CDR3, the DNA is TGTGCCAGCATCTTAGGACTAGCGGGAGTGGGAGATACGCAGTACTTT. Translation: CASILGLAGVGDTQYF.

A word on this clonotype: A much bigger clone sits one base away, suggesting this may be a read error. V usage is TRBV20-1 and J usage is TRBJ2-1, with 10 bases fitting TRBD2. This CDR3 comprises 14 residues. Germline loops: CDR1 DFQATT, CDR2 SNEGSKA (reference sequence). The CDR3 DNA follows: TGCAGAGCTAGAGCGGGAGGGCTAGCGGAGGAGCAGTTCTTC. As protein: CRARAGGLAEEQFF.

On this clonotype: A read error may be the cause here, since a much bigger clone is one base away. The chain uses TRBV5-1 and TRBJ2-5, with 12 bases identical to TRBD2. Germline CDR1 reads SGHRS; CDR2 reads YFSETQ. This CDR3 is built from 17 residues. V shed 0 bases, J shed 3 bases, and the junction held 6 bases outside the gene matches. The CDR3 nucleotides are TGCGCCAGCAGCTTGGGACTAGCGGGAGATCGTAAAGAGACCCAGTACTTC. Amino acid sequence: CASSLGLAGDRKETQYF.

For this clonotype: A junction end diverges from the germline sequence, so it may reflect a read error. J is TRBJ1-5 and V is TRBV11-2, with D uncertain. Germline V gene sequence: CDR1 SGHAT, CDR2 FQNNGV. The CDR3 sequence is 13 residues long. CDR3 DNA: TGTGCCAGCAGCGAAGAAGGGAACCAGCCCCAGCATTTC. Encoded protein: CASSEEGNQPQHF.

Worth noting for this clonotype: This may be a read error, as it is one base from a much larger clone. The gene calls are TRBV28 and TRBJ2-7, with 7 bases that match TRBD1. The CDR3 length is 14 residues. The ends lost 6 bases at V and 4 bases at J; junction bases unmatched: 9. The germline V gene encodes CDR1 MDHEN and CDR2 SYDVKM. In DNA form, the CDR3 reads TGTGCCAGCAGCTCCACCGGGACAGAATACGAGCAGTACTTC. It encodes CASSSTGTEYEQYF.

As regards this clonotype: One end of the junction varies from germline; a read error may be responsible. The genes are TRBV11-1 and TRBJ2-3, with D possibly matching TRBD2 (5 bases). CDR1 and CDR2 (germline): SGHAT, FQDESV (reference sequence). The CDR3 extends over 14 amino acids. CDR3 residues: CPSSLAMGTDTQYF. In DNA, the CDR3 is TGTCCCAGCAGCTTAGCGATGGGGACAGATACGCAGTATTTT.

Details on this clonotype: This CDR3 fails to terminate in the conserved phenylalanine or tryptophan, so it likely reflects a read error. The chain uses TRBV6-2 or TRBV6-3 and TRBJ1-2; 9 bases are shared with TRBD1. Per germline, CDR1 MNHEY and CDR2 SVGEGT. This CDR3 is built from 14 residues. CDR3 sequence: CASSHGQGQDGYTL. As DNA, the CDR3 is TGTGCTAGCAGCCACGGACAGGGGCAGGATGGCTACACCTTA.

Of note for this clonotype: A much larger clone sits a single nucleotide away, making a read error possible. This rearrangement joins TRBV29-1 to TRBJ2-7, with D maybe TRBD1 (6 bases). There are 11 residues in the CDR3. CDR1 SQVTM and CDR2 ANQGSEA come from the germline V gene. The V end lost 7 bases, the J end lost 6 bases, and 13 bases lay between the germline ends. As DNA, the CDR3 is TGCAGCGGGAGGACAGTGGCCGAGCAGTACTTC. Translation: CSGRTVAEQYF.

Regarding this clonotype: A read error is possible here, since a much larger clone lies one base away. The rearrangement uses TRBV20-1 and TRBJ2-1; unclear D gene. CDR3 length: 13 amino acids. Germline V gene lookup returns CDR1 DFQATT and CDR2 SNEGSKA (reference sequence). V gave up 5 bases and J gave up 8 bases, with 16 bases separating them. CDR3 amino acids: CSAFLDPTDEQFF. The CDR3 nucleotides are TGCAGTGCTTTCCTGGACCCTACGGATGAGCAGTTCTTC.

Worth noting for this clonotype: The germline gene is not matched at one end of the junction; a read error may be the cause. The rearrangement links TRBV20-1 to TRBJ2-7, with 7 bases lining up with TRBD1. The CDR3 runs to 16 residues. The germline CDR1 and CDR2 sequences are DFQATT and SNEGSKA (reference sequence). This chain's CDR3 is CSDRAQARDSSYEQYF. The CDR3 nucleotides read TGCAGTGATAGAGCACAGGCCCGGGACAGCTCCTACGAGCAGTACTTC.

At least ten counts were recorded for this clonotype. The CDR3 DNA sequence: TGTGCCAGCAGCCAAGATCCTCGGGCGTACCGCGCCAACTCTGGAAACACCATATATTTT. This encodes CASSQDPRAYRANSGNTIYF. The rearrangement links TRBV14 to TRBJ1-3; D remains unclear. V was clipped by 0 bases and J by 0 bases, with 21 bases between them. The CDR3 runs to 20 residues. Germline V gene data show CDR1 as SGHDN and CDR2 as FVKESK.

Details on this clonotype: One base away lies a much larger clone, so this may be a sequencing read error. Written as DNA, the CDR3 is TGTGCCAGCAGCCAAAACAGGGCTGGCGGGGAGCTGTTATTT. The encoded protein is CASSQNRAGGELLF. The chain is built from TRBV12-3 or TRBV12-4 and TRBJ2-2; the D call may be TRBD1 or TRBD2 (6 bases each). The CDR3 length is 14 residues.

About this clonotype: A much larger clonotype is one base distant, so this may be a read error. This rearrangement joins TRBV28 to TRBJ1-2, with D possibly matching TRBD1 (5 bases). CDR1 MDHEN and CDR2 SYDVKM come from the germline V gene. There are 15 residues in the CDR3. The CDR3 spells CASSEVGGGGYDYTF. Here the CDR3 DNA reads TGTGCCAGCAGTGAAGTCGGGGGTGGAGGCTATGACTACACCTTC.

The genes are TRBV20-1 and TRBJ2-3; no clear D gene. Germline values: CDR1 DFQATT, CDR2 SNEGSKA (reference sequence). CDR3 size: 14 residues. This CDR3 is CCGSQVADTDTQYF. CDR3 nucleotide sequence: TGCTGTGGTAGTCAGGTGGCCGACACAGATACGCAGTATTTT.

For this clonotype: Germline is not matched at one junction end, which may reflect a read error. The genes are TRBV6-2 or TRBV6-3 and TRBJ1-1; D unresolved. The CDR3 extends over 15 amino acids. Germline CDR1 is MNHEY and CDR2 is SVGEGT. CDR3 loop: CVSCGDTGGYTEAFF. The CDR3 nucleotides are TGTGTCAGCTGTGGTGACACGGGCGGGTACACTGAAGCTTTCTTT.

On this clonotype: Relative to the germline gene, one junction end is altered; a read error may explain this. The chain employs TRBV11-3 and TRBJ2-1; TRBD2 might be the D (5 bases). In germline, CDR1 is SGHNT, CDR2 YENEEA. There are 13 residues in the CDR3. CDR3: CASSLELDNEQFF. The CDR3 DNA reads as TGTGCCAGTAGCTTAGAACTAGACAATGAGCAGTTCTTC. Using reference TRBV11-3 and TRBJ2-1 for the parts outside the CDR3, the full variable domain is EAGVVQSPRYKIIEKKQPVAFWCNPISGHNTLYWYLQNLGQGPELLIRYENEEAVDDSQLPKDRFSAERLKGVDSTLKIQPAELGDSAVYLCASSLELDNEQFFGPGTRLTVL.

The rearrangement joins TRBV5-5 to TRBJ1-6; no definite D call. Germline loops: CDR1 SGHKS, CDR2 YYEKEE (reference sequence). The V end lost 2 bases, the J end lost 9 bases, and 12 bases lay between the germline ends. This CDR3 has 14 amino acids. The CDR3 sequence is CASSFGSNISPLHF. The CDR3 bases are TGTGCCAGCAGCTTCGGGAGTAATATTTCACCCCTCCACTTT.

The V call is TRBV29-1, the J call TRBJ2-3; the D is unclear. V lost 3 bases and J lost 9, with 19 bases in between. CDR3 length: 14 residues. Germline CDR1 reads SQVTM; CDR2 reads ANQGSEA. The CDR3 nucleotides read TGCAGCGTTGATAGGTTGGCCCCCAGAGAAACGCAGTATTTT. This codes for CSVDRLAPRETQYF.

In regard to this clonotype: Its ends do not fully match the called genes, so a read error is possible. The chain recombines TRBV4-1 with TRBJ1-1, with a weak D call TRBD1 (5 bases). This CDR3 has 16 residues. The germline CDR1 and CDR2 sequences are MGHRA and YSYEKL. CDR3 sequence reads: CVSSQDLYGGNTEAFF. In nucleotides, the CDR3 is TGTGTCAGCAGCCAAGATCTCTACGGGGGGAACACTGAAGCTTTCTTT.

Points on this clonotype: One base away lies a much larger clone, so this may be a sequencing read error. This chain connects TRBV6-2 or TRBV6-3 to TRBJ2-2; D is ambiguous. Trimming left V 6 bases short and J 0 bases short, with 11 bases between. Germline V CDR1 and CDR2: MNHEY, SVGEGT. The CDR3 runs to 15 residues. The CDR3 loop is CASSSPPSNTGELFF. As DNA, the CDR3 is TGTGCCAGCAGCTCCCCACCTTCGAACACCGGGGAGCTGTTTTTT.